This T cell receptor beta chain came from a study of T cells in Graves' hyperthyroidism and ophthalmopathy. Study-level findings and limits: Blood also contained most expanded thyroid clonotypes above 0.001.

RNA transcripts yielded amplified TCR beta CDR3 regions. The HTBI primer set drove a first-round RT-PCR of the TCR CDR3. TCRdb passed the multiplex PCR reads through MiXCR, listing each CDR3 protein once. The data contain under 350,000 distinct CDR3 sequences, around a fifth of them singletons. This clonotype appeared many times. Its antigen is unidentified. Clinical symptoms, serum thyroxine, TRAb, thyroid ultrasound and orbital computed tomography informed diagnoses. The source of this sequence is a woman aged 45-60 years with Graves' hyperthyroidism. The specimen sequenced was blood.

The CDR3 loop reads CASSQPHRATEAFF. The CDR3, as DNA: TGTGCCAGCAGCCAACCGCACAGGGCCACTGAAGCTTTCTTT. The chain has TRBV3-1 and TRBJ1-1, with D possibly TRBD1 on 6 matching bases. Between the trimmed V and J ends, which lost 2 bases and 4 bases, there was a span of 11 bases. Per the germline V gene, CDR1 is LGHDT and CDR2 is YNNKEL (reference sequence). This CDR3 spans 14 amino acids. The variable domain in full, with the rest retrieved from reference TRBV3-1 and TRBJ1-1, is DTAVSQTPKYLVTQMGNDKSIKCEQNLGHDTMYWYKQDSKKFLKIMFSYNNKELIINETVPNRFSPKSPDKAHLNLHINSLELGDSAVYFCASSQPHRATEAFFGQGTRLTVV.